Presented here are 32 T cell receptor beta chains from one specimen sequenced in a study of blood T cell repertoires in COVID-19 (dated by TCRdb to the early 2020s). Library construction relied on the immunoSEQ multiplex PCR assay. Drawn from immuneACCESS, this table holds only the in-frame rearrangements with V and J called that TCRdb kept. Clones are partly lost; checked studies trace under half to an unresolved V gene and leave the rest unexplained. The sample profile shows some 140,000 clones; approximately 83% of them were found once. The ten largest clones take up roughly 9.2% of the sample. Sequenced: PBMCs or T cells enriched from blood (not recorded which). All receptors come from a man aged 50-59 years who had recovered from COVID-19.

For the CDR3, the DNA is TGTGCCAGCAGCCTGGGGGCGGGTGGGCCCCAGCATTTT. Its translation: CASSLGAGGPQHF. The V gene is TRBV12-3 or TRBV12-4, the J gene TRBJ1-5, with D perhaps matching TRBD1 (6 bases). Trimming pared 6 bases from V and 9 bases from J, leaving 15 bases between. CDR3 length: 13 residues.

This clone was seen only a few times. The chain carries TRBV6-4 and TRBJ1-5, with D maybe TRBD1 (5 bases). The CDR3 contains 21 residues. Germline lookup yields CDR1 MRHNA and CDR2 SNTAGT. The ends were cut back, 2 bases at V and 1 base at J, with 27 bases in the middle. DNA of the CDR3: TGTGCCAGCAGTGACAGAGTAACTGGGGGGGTTCTAATCGCGAGCAATCAGCCCCAGCATTTT. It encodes CASSDRVTGGVLIASNQPQHF.

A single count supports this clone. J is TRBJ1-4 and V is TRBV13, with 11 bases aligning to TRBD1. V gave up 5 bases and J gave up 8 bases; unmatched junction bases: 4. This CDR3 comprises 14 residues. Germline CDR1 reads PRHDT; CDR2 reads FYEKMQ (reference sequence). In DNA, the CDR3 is TGTGCCAGCAGCCGGACAGGGGGCAACGAAAAACTGTTTTTT. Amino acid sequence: CASSRTGGNEKLFF.

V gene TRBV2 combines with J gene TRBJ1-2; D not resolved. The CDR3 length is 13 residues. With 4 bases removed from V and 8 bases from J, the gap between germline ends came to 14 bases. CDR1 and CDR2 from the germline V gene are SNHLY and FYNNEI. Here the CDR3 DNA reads TGTGCCAGCAGTGGAGGGCCGGGCAGGGGCTACACCTTC. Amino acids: CASSGGPGRGYTF.

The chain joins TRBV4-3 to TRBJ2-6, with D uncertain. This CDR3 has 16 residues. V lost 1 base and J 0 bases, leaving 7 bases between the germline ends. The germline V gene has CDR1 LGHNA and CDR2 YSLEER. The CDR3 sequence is CASSQGASSGANVLTF. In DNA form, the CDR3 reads TGCGCCAGCAGCCAAGGGGCGAGCTCTGGGGCCAACGTCCTGACTTTC.

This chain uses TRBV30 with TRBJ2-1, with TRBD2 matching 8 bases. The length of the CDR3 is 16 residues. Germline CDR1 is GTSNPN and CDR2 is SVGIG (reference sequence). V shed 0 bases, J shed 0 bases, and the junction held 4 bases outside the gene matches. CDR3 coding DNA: TGTGCCTGGAGTGTACGGACTAGCCTCTCCTACAATGAGCAGTTCTTC. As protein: CAWSVRTSLSYNEQFF.

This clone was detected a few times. CDR3 DNA: TGTGCCAGCAGTAGGCGACAGGGTGCATTGGCTATCAACGAGCAGTACTTC. Its translation is CASSRRQGALAINEQYF. The chain is built from TRBV2 and TRBJ2-7, with 7 bases that match TRBD1. CDR3 length: 17 residues. Germline loops: CDR1 SNHLY, CDR2 FYNNEI. J gave up 5 bases and V 5 bases, and 18 bases lay outside the gene matches.

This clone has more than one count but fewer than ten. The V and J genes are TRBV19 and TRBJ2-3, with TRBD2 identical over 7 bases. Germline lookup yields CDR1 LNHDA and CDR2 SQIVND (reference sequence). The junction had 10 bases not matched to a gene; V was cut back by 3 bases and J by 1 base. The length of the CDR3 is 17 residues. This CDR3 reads CASSILPPSGGTDTQYF. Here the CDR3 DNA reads TGTGCCAGTAGTATTCTCCCCCCCAGCGGGGGCACAGATACGCAGTATTTT.

CDR3 nucleotide sequence: TGTGCCAGCAGTTTGCACGGGACAGTGCCTAACAATGAGCAGTTCTTC. This translates into CASSLHGTVPNNEQFF. J is TRBJ2-1 and V is TRBV6-6; 7 bases align to TRBD1. This CDR3 has 16 residues. Trimming cost V 4 bases and J 5 bases; bases outside gene matches: 11. Germline lookup yields CDR1 MNHNY and CDR2 SVGAGI (reference sequence).

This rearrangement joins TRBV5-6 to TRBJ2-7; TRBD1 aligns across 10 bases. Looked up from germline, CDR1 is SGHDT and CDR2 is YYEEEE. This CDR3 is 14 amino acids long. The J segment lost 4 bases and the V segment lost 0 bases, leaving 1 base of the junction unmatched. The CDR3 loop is CASSLGTGGYEQYF. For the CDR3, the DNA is TGTGCCAGCAGCTTGGGGACAGGGGGTTACGAGCAGTACTTC. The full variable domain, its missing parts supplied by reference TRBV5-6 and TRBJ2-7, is DAGVTQSPTHLIKTRGQQVTLRCSPKSGHDTVSWYQQALGQGPQFIFQYYEEEERQRGNFPDRFSGHQFPNYSSELNVNALLLGDSALYLCASSLGTGGYEQYFGPGTRLTVT.

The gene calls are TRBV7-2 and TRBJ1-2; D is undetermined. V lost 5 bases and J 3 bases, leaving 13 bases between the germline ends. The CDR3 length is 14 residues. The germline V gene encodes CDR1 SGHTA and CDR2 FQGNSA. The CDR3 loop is CASSGGDGHYGYTF. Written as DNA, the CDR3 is TGTGCCAGCAGCGGAGGAGACGGCCACTATGGCTACACCTTC.

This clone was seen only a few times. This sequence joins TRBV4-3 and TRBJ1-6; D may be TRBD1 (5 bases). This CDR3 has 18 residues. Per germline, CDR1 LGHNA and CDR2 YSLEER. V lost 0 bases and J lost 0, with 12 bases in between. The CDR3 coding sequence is TGCGCCAGCAGCCAAGATGATGGGGGGAGCTCCTATAATTCACCCCTCCACTTT. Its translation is CASSQDDGGSSYNSPLHF.

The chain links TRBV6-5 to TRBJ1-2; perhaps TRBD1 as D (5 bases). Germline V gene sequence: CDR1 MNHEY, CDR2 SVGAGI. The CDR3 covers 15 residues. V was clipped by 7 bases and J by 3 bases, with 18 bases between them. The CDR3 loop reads CASTMSGGADYGYTF. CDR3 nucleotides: TGTGCCAGCACCATGTCGGGTGGGGCCGACTATGGCTACACCTTC.

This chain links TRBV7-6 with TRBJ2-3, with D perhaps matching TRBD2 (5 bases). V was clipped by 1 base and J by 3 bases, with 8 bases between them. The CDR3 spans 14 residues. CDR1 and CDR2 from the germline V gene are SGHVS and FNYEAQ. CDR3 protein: CASSLGGPTDTQYF. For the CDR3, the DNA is TGTGCCAGCAGCTTAGGCGGGCCTACAGATACGCAGTATTTT.

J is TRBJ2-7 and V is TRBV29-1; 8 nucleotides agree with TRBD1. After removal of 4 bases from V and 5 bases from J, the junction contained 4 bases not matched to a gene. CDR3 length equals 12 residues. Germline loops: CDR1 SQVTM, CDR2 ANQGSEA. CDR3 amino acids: CSVGQGANEQYF. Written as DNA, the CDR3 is TGCAGCGTTGGTCAGGGGGCAAACGAGCAGTACTTC.

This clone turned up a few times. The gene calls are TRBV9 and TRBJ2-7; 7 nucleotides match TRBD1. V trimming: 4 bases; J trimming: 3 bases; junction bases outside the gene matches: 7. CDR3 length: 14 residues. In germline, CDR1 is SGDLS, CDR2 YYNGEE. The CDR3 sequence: CASSPQGEGYEQYF. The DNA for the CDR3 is TGTGCCAGCAGCCCTCAGGGGGAAGGCTACGAGCAGTACTTC.

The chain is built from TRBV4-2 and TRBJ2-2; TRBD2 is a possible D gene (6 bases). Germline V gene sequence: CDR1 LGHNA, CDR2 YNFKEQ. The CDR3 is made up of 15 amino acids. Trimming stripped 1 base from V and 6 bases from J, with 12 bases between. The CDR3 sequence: CASSQGSAGSGELFF. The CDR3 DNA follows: TGTGCCAGCAGCCAAGGATCAGCGGGCTCCGGGGAGCTGTTTTTT.

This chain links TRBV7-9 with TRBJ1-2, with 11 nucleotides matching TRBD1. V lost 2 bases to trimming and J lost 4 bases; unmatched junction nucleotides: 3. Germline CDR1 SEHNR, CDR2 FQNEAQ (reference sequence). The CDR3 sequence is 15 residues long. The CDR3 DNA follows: TGTGCCAGCAGCTTATGGGACAGGGGGGGCTATGGCTACACCTTC. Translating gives CASSLWDRGGYGYTF.

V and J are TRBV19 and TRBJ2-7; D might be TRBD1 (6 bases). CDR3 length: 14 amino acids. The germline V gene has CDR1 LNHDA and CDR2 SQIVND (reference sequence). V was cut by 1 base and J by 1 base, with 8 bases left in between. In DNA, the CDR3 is TGTGCCAGTAGTATAGTAGGGGGTTCCTACGAGCAGTACTTC. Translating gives CASSIVGGSYEQYF.

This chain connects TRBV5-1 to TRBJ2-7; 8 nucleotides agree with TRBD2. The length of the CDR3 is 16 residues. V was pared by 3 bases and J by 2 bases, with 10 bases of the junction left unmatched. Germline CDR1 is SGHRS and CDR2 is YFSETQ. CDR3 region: CASSSTGGAAAYEQYF. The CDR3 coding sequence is TGCGCCAGCAGCTCTACCGGGGGGGCGGCGGCCTACGAGCAGTACTTC. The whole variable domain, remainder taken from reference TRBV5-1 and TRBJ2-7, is KAGVTQTPRYLIKTRGQQVTLSCSPISGHRSVSWYQQTPGQGLQFLFEYFSETQRNKGNFPGRFSGRQFSNSRSEMNVSTLELGDSALYLCASSSTGGAAAYEQYFGPGTRLTVT.

This chain's CDR3 is CASSQDWRGANTGELFF. CDR3 coding DNA: TGCGCCAGCAGCCAAGACTGGCGGGGGGCCAACACCGGGGAGCTGTTTTTT. The rearrangement joins TRBV4-3 to TRBJ2-2; 8 bases are shared with TRBD2. The CDR3 consists of 17 residues. CDR1 LGHNA and CDR2 YSLEER come from the germline V gene. V trimming: 0 bases; J trimming: 2 bases; junction bases outside the gene matches: 5.

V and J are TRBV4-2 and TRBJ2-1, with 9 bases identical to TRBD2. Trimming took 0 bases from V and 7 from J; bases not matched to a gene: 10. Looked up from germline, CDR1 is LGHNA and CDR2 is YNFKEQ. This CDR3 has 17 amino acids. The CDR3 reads CASSQESRGGVRNEQFF. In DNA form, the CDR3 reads TGTGCCAGCAGCCAAGAGAGTCGCGGGGGGGTTAGGAATGAGCAGTTCTTC.

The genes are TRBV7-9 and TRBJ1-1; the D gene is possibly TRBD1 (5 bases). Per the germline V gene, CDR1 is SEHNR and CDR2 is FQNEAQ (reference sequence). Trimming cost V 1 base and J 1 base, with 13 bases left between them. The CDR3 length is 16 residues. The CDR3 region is CASSLVAGRGNTEAFF. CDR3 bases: TGTGCCAGCAGCTTAGTCGCAGGGCGGGGGAACACTGAAGCTTTCTTT. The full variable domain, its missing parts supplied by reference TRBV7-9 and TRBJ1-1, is DTGVSQNPRHKITKRGQNVTFRCDPISEHNRLYWYRQTLGQGPEFLTYFQNEAQLEKSRLLSDRFSAERPKGSFSTLEIQRTEQGDSAMYLCASSLVAGRGNTEAFFGQGTRLTVV.

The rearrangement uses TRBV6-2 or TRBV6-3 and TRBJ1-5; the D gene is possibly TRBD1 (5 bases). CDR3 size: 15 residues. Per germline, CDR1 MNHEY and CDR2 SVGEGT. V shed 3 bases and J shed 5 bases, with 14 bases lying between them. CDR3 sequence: CASSYQTAIDQPQHF. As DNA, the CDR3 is TGTGCCAGCAGTTATCAGACAGCGATCGATCAGCCCCAGCATTTT.

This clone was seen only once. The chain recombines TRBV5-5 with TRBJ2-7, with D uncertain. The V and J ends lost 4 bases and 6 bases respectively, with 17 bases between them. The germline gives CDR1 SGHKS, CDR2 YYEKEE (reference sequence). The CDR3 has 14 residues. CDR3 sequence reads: CASSRQSLLAEQYF. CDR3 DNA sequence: TGTGCCAGCAGCAGACAATCCCTCCTGGCCGAGCAGTACTTC.

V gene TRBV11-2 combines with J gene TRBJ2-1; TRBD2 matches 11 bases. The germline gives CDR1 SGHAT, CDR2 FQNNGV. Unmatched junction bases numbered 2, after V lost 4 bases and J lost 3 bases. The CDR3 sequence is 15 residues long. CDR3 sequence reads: CASSSTSGVYNEQFF. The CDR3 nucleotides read TGTGCCAGCAGCTCGACTAGCGGGGTCTACAATGAGCAGTTCTTC.

The CDR3 protein is CASSLALASEQYF. CDR3 nucleotides: TGTGCCAGCAGCTTGGCACTAGCTAGCGAGCAGTACTTC. The chain couples TRBV5-5 to TRBJ2-7; the D gene is possibly TRBD2 (6 bases). Trimming took off 0 bases at V and 6 bases at J, with 10 bases between the two ends. CDR1 and CDR2 (germline): SGHKS, YYEKEE (reference sequence). The CDR3 is made up of 13 amino acids.

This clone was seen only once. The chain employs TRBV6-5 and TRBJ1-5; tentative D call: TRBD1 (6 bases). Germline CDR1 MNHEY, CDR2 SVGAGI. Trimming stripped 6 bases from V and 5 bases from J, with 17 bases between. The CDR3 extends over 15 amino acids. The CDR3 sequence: CASRPSDGQYQPQHF. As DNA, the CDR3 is TGTGCCAGCAGACCTTCGGACGGACAGTATCAGCCCCAGCATTTT.

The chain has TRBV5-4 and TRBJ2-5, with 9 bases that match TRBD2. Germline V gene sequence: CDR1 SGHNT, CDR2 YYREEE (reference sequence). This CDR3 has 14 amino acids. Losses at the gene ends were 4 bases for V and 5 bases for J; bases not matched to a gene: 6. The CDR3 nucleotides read TGTGCCAGCAGCCAGGGACTAGCCGGGGAGACCCAGTACTTC. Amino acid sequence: CASSQGLAGETQYF.

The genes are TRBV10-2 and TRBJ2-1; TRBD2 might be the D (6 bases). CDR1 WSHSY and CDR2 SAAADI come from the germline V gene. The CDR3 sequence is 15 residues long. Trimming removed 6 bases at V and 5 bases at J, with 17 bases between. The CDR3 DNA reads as TGCGCCAGCAGCTTTAGCGGAGGTCGGGACAATGAGCAGTTCTTC. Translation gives CASSFSGGRDNEQFF.

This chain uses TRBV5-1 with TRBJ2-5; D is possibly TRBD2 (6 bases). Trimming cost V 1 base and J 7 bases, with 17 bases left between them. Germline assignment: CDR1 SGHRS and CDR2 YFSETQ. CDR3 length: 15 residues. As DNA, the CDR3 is TGCGCCAGCAGCTTGAGGGGCGGGGCTGGTGCGACCCAGTACTTC. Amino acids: CASSLRGGAGATQYF.

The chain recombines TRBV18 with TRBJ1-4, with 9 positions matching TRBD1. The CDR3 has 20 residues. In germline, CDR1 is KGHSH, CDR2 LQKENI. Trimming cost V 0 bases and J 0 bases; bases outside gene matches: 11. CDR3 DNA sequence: TGTGCCAGCTCACCACCGAATTTCGGACAGGGGAAAGCAACTAATGAAAAACTGTTTTTT. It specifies CASSPPNFGQGKATNEKLFF.